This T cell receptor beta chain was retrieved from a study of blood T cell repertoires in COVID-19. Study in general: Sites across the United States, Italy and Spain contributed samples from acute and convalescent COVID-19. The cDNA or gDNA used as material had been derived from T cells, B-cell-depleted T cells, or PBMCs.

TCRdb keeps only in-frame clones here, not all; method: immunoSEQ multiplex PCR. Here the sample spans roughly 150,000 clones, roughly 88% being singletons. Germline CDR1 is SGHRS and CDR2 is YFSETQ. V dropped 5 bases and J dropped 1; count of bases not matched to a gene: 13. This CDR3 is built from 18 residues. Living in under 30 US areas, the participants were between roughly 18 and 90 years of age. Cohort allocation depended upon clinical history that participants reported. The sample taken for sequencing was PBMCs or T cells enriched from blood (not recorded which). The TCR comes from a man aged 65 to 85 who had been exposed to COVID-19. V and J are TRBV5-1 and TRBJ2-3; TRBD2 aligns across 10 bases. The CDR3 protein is CASSPGVAGGRGTDTQYF. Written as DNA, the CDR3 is TGCGCCAGCAGTCCTGGGGTAGCGGGAGGTCGGGGCACAGATACGCAGTATTTT.